This T cell receptor (beta chain) was documented in a study of beta chain features in type 1 diabetes. The investigators reverse transcribed all of the isolated RNA, so they sequenced expressed TCRB transcripts. Libraries were prepared by immunoSEQ multiplex PCR; TCRdb keeps only in-frame clonotypes and omits some of them. In the table there are hundreds of thousands of clones, around 15% of which are singletons. General study findings and limits: The study found that naive, central memory and Treg TCRB repertoires appeared more similar in patients than in healthy donors. A moderate, significant TCRB CDR3 shortening appeared in type 1 diabetes across four CD4+ subsets. Unsettled here was the matter of whether HLA type influences TCRB rearrangement.

Only one heparinised blood draw was taken per donor, and its volume averaged about 116 mL. Sorted CD4+ subsets: naive, central memory, regulatory, stem cell-like memory (CD45RO/CCR7/CD25/CD127/CD95/CD27 panel). This clone was counted a few times. No antigen is known for it. This receptor was obtained from a man aged 18 to 29 with type 1 diabetes. The sample taken for sequencing was naive CD4+ T cells from blood.

Here the CDR3 DNA reads TGTGCCAGCAGCCGCGTAGGCTCTGGAAACACCATATATTTT. As protein: CASSRVGSGNTIYF. V and J are TRBV14 and TRBJ1-3; D uncertain. Trimming left V 4 bases short and J 0 bases short, with 7 bases between. CDR1 and CDR2 from the germline V gene are SGHDN and FVKESK. CDR3 size: 14 residues.